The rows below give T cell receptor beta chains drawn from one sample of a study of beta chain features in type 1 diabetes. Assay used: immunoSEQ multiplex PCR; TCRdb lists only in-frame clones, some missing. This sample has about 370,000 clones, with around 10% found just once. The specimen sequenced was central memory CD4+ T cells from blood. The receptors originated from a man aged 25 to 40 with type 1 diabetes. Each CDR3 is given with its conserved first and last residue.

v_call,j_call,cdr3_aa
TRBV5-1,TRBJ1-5,CASSLGGGEPQHF
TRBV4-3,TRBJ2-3,CASSQLAGGSTDTQYF
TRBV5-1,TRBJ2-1,CASSVQLSGDNEQFF
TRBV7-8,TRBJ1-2,CASSLETGRSYGYTF
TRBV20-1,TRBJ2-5,CSAIEQETQYF
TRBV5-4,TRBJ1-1,CASSLGADPEAFF
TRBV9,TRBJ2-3,CASSVDGGTDTQYF
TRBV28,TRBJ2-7,CASSLQGTEQYF
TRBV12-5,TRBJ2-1,CASGASTNEQFF
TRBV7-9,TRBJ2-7,CASSLVLGQRPYEQYF
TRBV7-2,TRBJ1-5,CASSLGQPESPQHF
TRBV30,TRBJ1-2,CAWRPPGGANYGYTF
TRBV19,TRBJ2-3,CASRGYTDTQYF
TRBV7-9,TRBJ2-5,CASSLSKQGGSETQYF
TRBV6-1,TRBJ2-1,CAISEGSTGTSGYNEQFF
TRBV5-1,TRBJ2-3,CASSLSGALTDTQYF
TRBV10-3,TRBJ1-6,CAISDGTGYSPLHF
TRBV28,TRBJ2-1,CASSLSGPGADSYNEQFF
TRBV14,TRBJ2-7,CASSRTGTGGHEQYF
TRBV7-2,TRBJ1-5,CASSLALGGRGQPQHF
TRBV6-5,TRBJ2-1,CASSQRNEQFF
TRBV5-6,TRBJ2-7,CASSIRQEQYF
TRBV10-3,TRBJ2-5,CAISESSGGETQYF
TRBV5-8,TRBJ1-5,CASSLRGANQPQHF
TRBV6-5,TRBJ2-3,CASSPGATGGYF
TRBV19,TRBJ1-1,CASSPIGWDTEAFF
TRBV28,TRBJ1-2,CASNPGDREYGYTF
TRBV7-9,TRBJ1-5,CASTSEGQGNQPQHF